This T cell receptor beta chain was captured by sequencing in a study of molecular identifiers for immune sequencing clone quantification. Study results and limitations: Naive cells had under 1% of molecules in clones above 20 RNA copies, effectors over 98%. Underestimation of highly expanded clone sizes could arise where identical TCR molecules share a barcode.

Sorting defined naive CD8 T cells as CD8+CD4-CCR7+CD45RA+. In preparing bulk TCR libraries, previously described methods and listed TCR primers were used. TCRdb reprocessed the PCR reads with MiXCR, giving one entry per CDR3 protein. The sample holds roughly 97,000 distinct CDR3 sequences, 20% to 25% seen once. In germline, CDR1 is LNHNV, CDR2 YYDKDF (reference sequence). Trimming took 8 bases from V and 5 from J, leaving 12 bases between them. The CDR3 is made up of 13 amino acids. This clonotype showed up many times. Its target is unknown. This chain links TRBV15 with TRBJ1-4; D uncertain. This TCR came from a human donor in good health. Some libraries in this study had Jurkat cell RNA spiked in. Sequenced: naive CD8+ T cells from blood, with Jurkat cell RNA spiked in. Subset of the sample: FACS-sorted CD8+CD4-CCR7+CD45RA+ naive T cells. Here the CDR3 DNA reads TGTGCCACCCAGTCCGCGGGGAATGAAAAACTGTTTTTT. Residues: CATQSAGNEKLFF. The variable domain in full, with the rest retrieved from reference TRBV15 and TRBJ1-4, is DAMVIQNPRYQVTQFGKPVTLSCSQTLNHNVMYWYQQKSSQAPKLLFHYYDKDFNNEADTPDNFQSRRPNTSFCFLDIRSPGLGDTAMYLCATQSAGNEKLFFGSGTQLSVL.